This TCR beta chain originates from a study of T cell changes during pregnancy in multiple sclerosis. Trimming removed 4 bases from V and 2 bases from J; junction bases left unmatched: 1. Germline CDR1 ENHRY, CDR2 SYGVKD. This CDR3 comprises 13 residues. The repertoire was sequenced with immunoSEQ multiplex PCR; TCRdb's copy has only in-frame clones and lacks some. The sample carries some 74,000 clones, more than 90% recorded once. This clone was observed a few times. The chain employs TRBV10-3 and TRBJ2-7; TRBD2 aligns across 8 bases. The clonotype was recovered from a female donor in good health, enrolled as a control in a pregnancy study. This sample comprised peripheral blood, obtained after pregnancy. The CDR3 spells CAISGAGAYEQYF. The CDR3 bases are TGTGCCATCAGTGGAGCGGGAGCCTACGAGCAGTACTTC.